Listed below are T cell receptor beta chains from one sample, sequenced in a study of blood T cell repertoires in COVID-19. Libraries were prepared by immunoSEQ multiplex PCR; TCRdb keeps only in-frame clonotypes and omits some of them. The data hold 130,000 to 150,000 clones, with 76% observed a single time. The source material was peripheral blood. These receptors were collected from a man in his sixties with acute or convalescent COVID-19. Both conserved end residues are part of each CDR3. Clone size appears in some rows only: once, few, many, or a class for an expanded clone.

v_gene	j_gene	abundance	CDR3aa
TRBV11-2	TRBJ1-2	.	CASSPGSRDFPYTF
TRBV14	TRBJ2-7	.	CASSQDRVLPEQYF
TRBV5-1	TRBJ2-3	once	CASSLATAGSTDTQYF
TRBV4-2	TRBJ2-7	few	CASSQGSGLAGGPEQYF
TRBV5-1	TRBJ1-3	few	CASSLAGSRRGNTIYF
TRBV12-3/TRBV12-4	TRBJ2-5	.	CASSNRDETQYF
TRBV28	TRBJ2-7	many	CASSLPQAGGEQYF
TRBV27	TRBJ2-2	once	CASRDRGVGELFF
TRBV5-1	TRBJ2-5	.	CATKAGPGTSGYQETQYF
TRBV18	TRBJ1-3	.	CASSPPAGGTSGNTIYF
TRBV21-1	TRBJ1-5	few	CASSRLQPQHF
TRBV7-8	TRBJ1-1	once	CASSLTETNTEAFF
TRBV4-1	TRBJ1-1	.	CASSQPGTGGPEAFF
TRBV7-9	TRBJ1-1	.	CASSLTDRVGTEAFF
TRBV2	TRBJ2-7	.	CASSKGVNSYEQYF
TRBV7-9	TRBJ2-4	.	CASSEGAAKNIQYF
TRBV28	TRBJ2-3	.	CASSFPLTGGQEVPDTQYF
TRBV19	TRBJ1-5	few	CASREWGSNQPQHF
TRBV6-5	TRBJ2-3	.	CASSYGGGRRTDTQYF
TRBV27	TRBJ2-7	.	CASSPRELGTGFDEQYF
TRBV14	TRBJ1-2	.	CASSPQGNYGYTF
TRBV28	TRBJ1-6	.	CASSFPQSGGGSSFPLHF
TRBV28	TRBJ1-4	.	CASSPTDATNEKLFF
TRBV7-3	TRBJ1-1	once	CASSFQVNTEAFF
TRBV6-5	TRBJ2-2	few	CASSFIPRTVGELFF
TRBV5-1	TRBJ1-4	.	CASSLEQATGEQLFF
TRBV11-1	TRBJ1-4	.	CASRRSGNEKLFF